Each of the 15 T cell receptor beta chains below was sequenced from the same sample in a study of cytomegalovirus exposure and HLA in healthy donors. Primers for the PCR totalled 60 Vbeta and 13 Jbeta. The protocol was immunoSEQ multiplex PCR, while the TCRdb copy is restricted to in-frame clones and leaves out a portion. The sample has about 130,000 clones, approximately 10% seen once. The sequencing input was PBMCs. Receptors were obtained from a woman between 40 and 55 years old in good health and CMV-seropositive.

This clone occurred a few times. The V call is TRBV2, the J call TRBJ2-5; D not resolved. The end of the DNA aligns better with TRBJ2-7, so the J call may be wrong. Per germline, CDR1 SNHLY and CDR2 FYNNEI. There are 13 residues in the CDR3. As DNA, the CDR3 is TGTGCCACCGGGTCCAATCCCGTCTACGAGCAGTACTTC. Encoded protein: CATGSNPVYEQYF.

The rearrangement uses TRBV18 and TRBJ2-5; 7 nucleotides line up with TRBD1. Germline loops: CDR1 KGHSH, CDR2 LQKENI. V was pared by 1 base and J by 4 bases, with 0 bases of the junction left unmatched. The length of the CDR3 is 13 residues. Here the CDR3 DNA reads TGTGCCAGCTCACCACGGGACAGAGAGACCCAGTACTTC. Protein: CASSPRDRETQYF.

The rearrangement links TRBV5-1 to TRBJ2-5; TRBD1 matches at 10 bases. V was clipped by 0 bases and J by 5 bases; unmatched bases: 4. CDR1 SGHRS and CDR2 YFSETQ come from the germline V gene. The CDR3 is made up of 15 amino acids. The CDR3 DNA reads as TGCGCCAGCAGCTTGGGGACAGGGGGGACCGAGACCCAGTACTTC. Translation: CASSLGTGGTETQYF. Combining the CDR3 with reference TRBV5-1 and TRBJ2-5 gives the whole variable domain KAGVTQTPRYLIKTRGQQVTLSCSPISGHRSVSWYQQTPGQGLQFLFEYFSETQRNKGNFPGRFSGRQFSNSRSEMNVSTLELGDSALYLCASSLGTGGTETQYFGPGTRLLVL.

This clone was detected a few times. The gene calls are TRBV6-1 and TRBJ1-2, with 10 positions matching TRBD1. The germline V gene encodes CDR1 MNHNS and CDR2 SASEGT. The CDR3 has 18 residues. The junction had 10 bases not matched to a gene; V was cut back by 3 bases and J by 0 bases. The DNA of the CDR3 is TGTGCCAGCAGTGATATCGGGGGACAGGGGCCTTCTAACTATGGCTACACCTTC. Its translation is CASSDIGGQGPSNYGYTF.

This clone was observed a handful of times. The rearrangement joins TRBV7-2 to TRBJ2-7, with D possibly TRBD1 on 6 matching bases. Trimming removed 4 bases at V and 0 bases at J, with 10 bases between. This CDR3 region has 14 residues. Germline CDR1 SGHTA, CDR2 FQGNSA. The CDR3 bases are TGTGCCAGCAGCTCCAGGGGCAACTCCTACGAGCAGTACTTC. Its translation: CASSSRGNSYEQYF.

This chain links TRBV5-1 with TRBJ1-1; the D is unclear. V dropped 4 bases and J dropped 5 bases, with 18 bases sitting between them. The germline V gene encodes CDR1 SGHRS and CDR2 YFSETQ. This CDR3 comprises 15 residues. CDR3 region: CASSPTPERSTEAFF. The CDR3 DNA reads as TGCGCCAGCAGCCCCACCCCCGAGCGATCAACTGAAGCTTTCTTT.

The chain couples TRBV12-5 to TRBJ1-2, with 10 positions matching TRBD1. Looked up from germline, CDR1 is LGHNT and CDR2 is FRNRAP. The CDR3 runs 14 residues. V was pared by 6 bases and J by 5 bases, with 6 bases of the junction left unmatched. The CDR3 protein is CASGAGQGPYGYTF. The CDR3 DNA sequence: TGTGCTAGTGGCGCGGGACAGGGGCCATATGGCTACACCTTC.

This clone appeared a few times. The chain has TRBV6-5 and TRBJ2-7, with TRBD1 identical over 7 bases. The CDR3 consists of 15 residues. The V segment lost 2 bases and the J segment 6 bases; nucleotides outside the gene matches: 10. Germline assignment: CDR1 MNHEY and CDR2 SVGAGI. The CDR3 sequence: CASSYRQGVLSEQYF. In DNA form, the CDR3 reads TGTGCCAGCAGTTACCGACAGGGCGTTCTGAGCGAGCAGTACTTC.

The chain couples TRBV9 to TRBJ2-2; 10 positions match TRBD2. The CDR3 is made up of 20 amino acids. Looked up from germline, CDR1 is SGDLS and CDR2 is YYNGEE. V was pared by 2 bases and J by 8 bases, with 21 bases of the junction left unmatched. CDR3 DNA: TGTGCCAGCAGCGTTGTGCCACTCTCGAGTCGTTCTAGCGGGGGTGGGGAGCTGTTTTTT. Amino acid sequence: CASSVVPLSSRSSGGGELFF.

This chain links TRBV19 with TRBJ1-1; TRBD1 agrees at 8 bases. Germline loops: CDR1 LNHDA, CDR2 SQIVND (reference sequence). The junction had 8 bases not matched to a gene; V was cut back by 3 bases and J by 5 bases. The CDR3 totals 15 residues. This CDR3 is CASSIPGQGGTEAFF. The CDR3 DNA reads as TGTGCCAGTAGTATCCCCGGACAGGGCGGAACTGAAGCTTTCTTT.

This chain uses TRBV11-3 with TRBJ2-7; maybe TRBD1 (5 bases). Germline-derived CDR1 and CDR2 are SGHNT and YENEEA. The V gene lost 1 base and the J gene lost 1 base, with 8 bases spanning the gap. The CDR3 runs 14 residues. CDR3 amino acids: CASSLVQDSYEQYF. CDR3 DNA sequence: TGTGCCAGCAGCTTAGTACAGGATTCCTACGAGCAGTACTTC.

This clone was seen only a few times. This chain connects TRBV4-2 to TRBJ1-6; 7 positions match TRBD1. Trimming cost V 0 bases and J 6 bases; bases outside gene matches: 5. Germline V gives CDR1 LGHNA, CDR2 YNFKEQ. CDR3 length: 16 residues. Written as DNA, the CDR3 is TGTGCCAGCAGCCAAGACGGGACAGCACCTAATTCACCCCTCCACTTT. Its translation is CASSQDGTAPNSPLHF.

This clone was found a few times. The chain carries TRBV5-1 and TRBJ1-2; D is ambiguous. Between the trimmed V and J ends, which lost 0 bases and 6 bases, there was a span of 12 bases. The V gene's germline CDR1 is SGHRS and CDR2 YFSETQ. The CDR3 extends over 14 amino acids. The CDR3 here is CASSLGSAGDGYTF. The CDR3 DNA reads as TGCGCCAGCAGCTTGGGTTCCGCAGGCGATGGCTACACCTTC.

In its sample, this clone was seen a few times. The gene calls are TRBV11-2 and TRBJ1-1; D unclear. CDR1 and CDR2 (germline): SGHAT, FQNNGV. Trimming stripped 5 bases from V and 3 bases from J, with 13 bases between. CDR3 size: 14 residues. The CDR3 is CASSLVAGYTEAFF. The DNA for the CDR3 is TGTGCCAGCAGCCTAGTAGCGGGATACACTGAAGCTTTCTTT.

V usage is TRBV5-1 and J usage is TRBJ2-1, with 11 bases fitting TRBD1. Germline-derived CDR1 and CDR2 are SGHRS and YFSETQ. This CDR3 comprises 15 residues. J gave up 8 bases and V 0 bases, and 4 bases lay outside the gene matches. CDR3 sequence (DNA): TGCGCCAGCAGCTTGGCTGGGACAGGGGGGGATGAGCAGTTCTTC. Amino acids: CASSLAGTGGDEQFF.